This entry is about one TCR beta chain. Original analysis: Reference gene primers were amplified, and this amplification served to estimate nucleated cell counts. Sequencing was performed with immunoSEQ multiplex PCR; in TCRdb, only in-frame clones are kept and a portion is missing. That table is the source of V, J and clone size, and D and trimming were worked out from the DNA. The sample lists 150,000 to 200,000 clones, about 84% occurring once. CDR1 and CDR2 from the germline V gene are SGHRS and YFSETQ. V was clipped by 2 bases and J by 4 bases, with 9 bases between them. The CDR3 is 13 amino acids. The sample is drawn from a study of blood T cell repertoires in COVID-19. In the study overall: The United States, Italy and Spain supplied acute and convalescent COVID-19 samples. PBMCs, B-cell-depleted T cells, or T cells were the source of the cDNA or gDNA that made up the material.

This sequence joins TRBV5-1 and TRBJ1-2, with D unresolved. This TCR came from a woman in her 30s with acute or convalescent COVID-19. The specimen was peripheral blood. The CDR3 nucleotides read TGCGCCAGCAGCTTCCAACCTACCTATGGCTACACCTTC. Translating gives CASSFQPTYGYTF.